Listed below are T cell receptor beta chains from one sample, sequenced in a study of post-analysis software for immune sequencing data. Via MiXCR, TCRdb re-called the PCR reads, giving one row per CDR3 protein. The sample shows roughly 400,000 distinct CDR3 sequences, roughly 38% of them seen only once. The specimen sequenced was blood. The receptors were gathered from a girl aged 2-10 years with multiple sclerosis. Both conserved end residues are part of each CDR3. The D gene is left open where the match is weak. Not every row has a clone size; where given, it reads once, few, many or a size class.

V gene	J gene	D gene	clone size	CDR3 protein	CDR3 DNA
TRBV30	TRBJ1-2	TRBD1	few	CAWNGQGEDGYTF	TGTGCCTGGAATGGACAGGGGGAGGATGGCTACACCTTC
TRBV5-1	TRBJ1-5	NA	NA	CASSLGGEGQPQHF	TGCGCCAGCAGCTTGGGGGGGGAGGGTCAGCCCCAGCATTTT
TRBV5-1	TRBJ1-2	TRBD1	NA	CASSSGTGGADGYTF	TGCGCCAGCAGCTCGGGGACAGGGGGCGCGGATGGCTACACCTTC
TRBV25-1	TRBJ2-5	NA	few	CASSGPGTQYF	TGTGCCAGCAGTGGTCCTGGGACCCAGTACTTC
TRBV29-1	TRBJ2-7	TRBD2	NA	CSVEATYSGRADYEQYF	TGCAGCGTTGAAGCCACGTATAGCGGGAGGGCCGACTACGAGCAGTACTTC
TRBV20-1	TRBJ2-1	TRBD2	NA	CSADTSGKGQFF	TGCAGTGCAGACACTAGCGGGAAGGGGCAGTTCTTC
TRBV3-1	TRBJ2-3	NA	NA	CASSQGAGLTDTQYF	TGTGCCAGCAGCCAAGGGGCGGGCCTCACAGATACGCAGTATTTT
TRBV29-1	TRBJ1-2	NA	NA	CSVGAGGNYGYTF	TGCAGCGTTGGGGCCGGTGGGAACTATGGCTACACCTTC
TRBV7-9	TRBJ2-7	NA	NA	CASSPGDFYSYEQYF	TGTGCCAGCAGCCCCGGGGACTTTTACTCCTACGAGCAGTACTTC
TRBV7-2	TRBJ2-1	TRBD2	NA	CASSRSGSEYNEQFF	TGTGCCAGCAGCCGTAGCGGGAGTGAATACAATGAGCAGTTCTTC
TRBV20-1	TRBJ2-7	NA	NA	CSASLAGLSLYEQYF	TGCAGTGCTAGTCTTGCGGGACTTTCCCTCTACGAGCAGTACTTC
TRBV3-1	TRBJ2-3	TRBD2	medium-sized	CASSPSLAGVTDTQYF	TGTGCCAGCAGCCCATCCCTAGCGGGGGTAACAGATACGCAGTATTTT
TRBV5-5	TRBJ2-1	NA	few	CASSITLNEQFF	TGTGCCAGCAGCATCACTTTGAATGAGCAGTTCTTC
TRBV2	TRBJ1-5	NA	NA	CASTEEGNQPQHF	TGTGCCAGCACCGAGGAGGGGAATCAGCCCCAGCATTTT
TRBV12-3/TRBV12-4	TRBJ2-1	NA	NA	CASRVIGRGGIVDEQFF	TGTGCCAGCAGGGTAATCGGAAGGGGGGGGATAGTCGATGAGCAGTTCTTC
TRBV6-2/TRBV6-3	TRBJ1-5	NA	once	CASRRPPGYQHF	TGTGCCAGCCGCCGGCCACCGGGCTACCAGCATTTT
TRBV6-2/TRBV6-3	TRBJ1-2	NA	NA	CASSRTFNYGYTF	TGTGCCAGCAGCCGGACATTTAACTATGGCTACACCTTC